These 13 T cell receptor beta chains came from one sample sequenced in a study of T cells in Graves' hyperthyroidism and ophthalmopathy. It was RNA transcripts that yielded the amplified TCR beta CDR3 regions. With the HTBI primer set, the TCR CDR3 went through a first round of RT-PCR. TCRdb used MiXCR to reprocess the multiplex PCR reads, holding one entry per CDR3 protein. The sample includes about 690,000 distinct CDR3 sequences, 17% of them seen just once. Material for sequencing was blood. The receptors derive from a man aged 50-60 years with Graves' hyperthyroidism.

The gene calls are TRBV18 and TRBJ1-2; tentatively, D is TRBD1 (6 bases). V lost 3 bases to trimming and J lost 8 bases, with 13 bases between them. CDR1 and CDR2 from the germline V gene are KGHSH and LQKENI. This CDR3 region has 13 residues. The CDR3 DNA follows: TGTGCCAGCTCACCCTCAGGGGAACGAGGCTACACCTTC. This codes for CASSPSGERGYTF.

This clonotype was seen at least ten times. The genes are TRBV10-3 and TRBJ2-1, with 11 bases matching TRBD2. The germline CDR1 and CDR2 sequences are ENHRY and SYGVKD. CDR3 length equals 16 residues. Trimming took 3 bases from V and 1 from J; bases not matched to a gene: 2. This chain's CDR3 is CAISELAGESYNEQFF. The CDR3 nucleotides read TGTGCCATCAGTGAACTAGCGGGAGAGTCCTACAATGAGCAGTTCTTC.

This clonotype was seen many times. The genes are TRBV10-3 and TRBJ2-7, with 14 bases that match TRBD2. The CDR3 loop spans 15 amino acids. Trimming took 0 bases from V and 8 from J; bases not matched to a gene: 3. CDR1 ENHRY and CDR2 SYGVKD come from the germline V gene. The CDR3 loop is CAISESGLAGAKQYF. In DNA, the CDR3 is TGTGCCATCAGTGAGTCGGGACTAGCGGGAGCCAAGCAGTACTTC.

This chain joins TRBV9 and TRBJ2-7, with 10 bases fitting TRBD2. Germline values: CDR1 SGDLS, CDR2 YYNGEE. CDR3 size: 16 residues. V was clipped by 3 bases and J by 6 bases; unmatched bases: 12. CDR3 nucleotides: TGTGCCAGCAGCGGACGGGGGCTAGCGGGAGTACGCGAGCAGTACTTC. Translation: CASSGRGLAGVREQYF. Looking up the rest from reference TRBV9 and TRBJ2-7 gives the full variable domain: DSGVTQTPKHLITATGQRVTLRCSPRSGDLSVYWYQQSLDQGLQFLIQYYNGEERAKGNILERFSAQQFPDLHSELNLSSLELGDSALYFCASSGRGLAGVREQYFGPGTRLTVT.

This clonotype came up many times. The J gene is TRBJ1-5, the V gene TRBV24-1, with D tentatively TRBD1 (5 bases). This CDR3 is 13 amino acids long. Germline V gives CDR1 KGHDR, CDR2 SFDVKD. Trimming removed 4 bases at V and 4 bases at J, with 7 bases between. This CDR3 reads CATSEGVNQPQHF. The CDR3 DNA reads as TGTGCCACCAGTGAGGGGGTAAATCAGCCCCAGCATTTT.

This clonotype was seen more than once but under ten times. V and J are TRBV25-1 and TRBJ1-4, with TRBD1 as a possible D gene (5 bases). Trimming stripped 4 bases from V and 11 bases from J, with 14 bases between. The germline V gene encodes CDR1 MGHDK and CDR2 SYGVNS. This CDR3 is 13 amino acids long. CDR3 region: CASSAPDQGKLFF. In DNA, the CDR3 is TGTGCCAGCAGTGCCCCCGACCAGGGCAAACTGTTTTTT.

This clonotype was seen more than once but under ten times. The rearrangement uses TRBV15 and TRBJ2-7, with D maybe TRBD2 (6 bases). CDR3 length equals 17 residues. CDR1 LNHNV and CDR2 YYDKDF come from the germline V gene (reference sequence). The V end lost 0 bases, the J end lost 1 base, and 16 bases lay between the germline ends. Written as DNA, the CDR3 is TGTGCCACCAGCAGAGATCGAGGCGGGATCAGTTCCTACGAGCAGTACTTC. Its translation: CATSRDRGGISSYEQYF. Looking up the rest from reference TRBV15 and TRBJ2-7 gives the full variable domain: DAMVIQNPRYQVTQFGKPVTLSCSQTLNHNVMYWYQQKSSQAPKLLFHYYDKDFNNEADTPDNFQSRRPNTSFCFLDIRSPGLGDTAMYLCATSRDRGGISSYEQYFGPGTRLTVT.

This clonotype was recorded many times. The chain recombines TRBV28 with TRBJ2-7; D might be TRBD2 (6 bases). V lost 3 bases and J 1 base, leaving 10 bases between the germline ends. This CDR3 contains 14 residues. In germline, CDR1 is MDHEN, CDR2 SYDVKM. The DNA of the CDR3 is TGTGCCAGCAGTTTCGGGGGTATATCCTACGAGCAGTACTTC. Protein sequence: CASSFGGISYEQYF.

This clonotype was recorded a few times. The V gene is TRBV25-1, the J gene TRBJ2-1, with D unresolved. The CDR3 contains 15 residues. Germline values: CDR1 MGHDK, CDR2 SYGVNS. The germline V and J ends were trimmed by 3 bases and 1 base, with 10 bases remaining between them. The CDR3 sequence is CASSEVRVSYNEQFF. Here the CDR3 DNA reads TGTGCCAGCAGTGAGGTAAGAGTATCCTACAATGAGCAGTTCTTC.

This clonotype was observed many times. The chain uses TRBV5-1 and TRBJ2-1, with TRBD1 matching over 10 bases. CDR1 and CDR2 from the germline V gene are SGHRS and YFSETQ. The J segment lost 6 bases and the V segment lost 5 bases, leaving 5 bases of the junction unmatched. The CDR3 has 14 amino acids. CDR3 nucleotides: TGCGCCAGCAGGGGGGACAGGGGTATCAATGAGCAGTTCTTC. Amino acid sequence: CASRGDRGINEQFF.

In its sample, this clonotype was seen many times. V gene TRBV24-1 combines with J gene TRBJ2-2; 8 bases map to TRBD2. The trim removed 3 bases at V and 8 bases at J, leaving 10 bases unmatched. CDR1 is KGHDR, CDR2 SFDVKD, per germline. The CDR3 loop spans 16 amino acids. CDR3 in DNA: TGTGCCACCAGTGATCTGACCGGGACTAGTAGAGGGGAGCTGTTTTTT. Protein: CATSDLTGTSRGELFF.

This chain uses TRBV19 with TRBJ2-7, with 10 bases aligning to TRBD2. Germline V CDR1 and CDR2: LNHDA, SQIVND (reference sequence). There are 14 residues in the CDR3. V shed 5 bases and J 2 bases; nucleotides not matched to a gene: 3. CDR3 DNA: TGTGCCAGTAGTGCCACTAGCGGGACCTACGAGCAGTACTTC. Amino acids: CASSATSGTYEQYF.

The chain has TRBV6-5 and TRBJ2-1, with 14 nucleotides matching TRBD2. This CDR3 has 17 amino acids. V trimming: 2 bases; J trimming: 6 bases; junction bases outside the gene matches: 6. CDR1 and CDR2 from the germline V gene are MNHEY and SVGAGI. CDR3: CASSYTRLAGGGNEQFF. The CDR3 region has the DNA TGTGCCAGCAGTTACACCCGACTAGCGGGAGGGGGCAATGAGCAGTTCTTC.